This T cell receptor beta chain stems from a study of T cell responses to AZD1222 COVID-19 vaccine. Regarding the study as a whole: Within unmutated variant regions lay the reported targets of nearly half of spike-specific TCRs. Baseline serostatus was positive in only a handful of AZD1222 recipients.

Trimming left V 0 bases short and J 1 base short, with 4 bases between. CDR3 length equals 13 residues. The germline gives CDR1 SGHRS, CDR2 YFSETQ. TCRdb keeps only in-frame clones here, not all; method: immunoSEQ multiplex PCR. Of some 160,000 clones listed, 75% to 95% are singletons. Points on this clone: Antigen: not known. Other DNA sequences in the sample encode the same CDR3.

The chain couples TRBV5-1 to TRBJ1-1; no clear D. Sequences were derived from peripheral blood, sampled on day 0 of AZD1222 vaccination. This TCR was sampled from an adult in good health. The DNA for the CDR3 is TGCGCCAGCAGCTTGGCCGGGAACACTGAAGCTTTCTTT. Protein product: CASSLAGNTEAFF.